This T cell receptor (beta chain) was identified during a study of shared clonotypes between healthy human individuals (dated by TCRdb to 2018 to 2020). Describing the broader study: The cohort comprised two women and a few men aged 18 to 49 years. For each donor, CD4 naive and CD4 memory were each run on three plates, CD8 naive on two plates, and CD8 memory on one plate. Blood TCR repertoires of about 5 healthy adults were deeply sequenced to estimate repertoire size and the extent of clonotype sharing between individuals. Libraries were prepared and TCR repertoires were sequenced by different laboratories using diverse techniques, in order to increase sequencing depth and limit assay-specific biases. Between about 0.85 and 9.5 billion PBMCs per donor were obtained by leukapheresis.

CD8 naive samples consisted of CD45RO-negative cells that were positively selected for CCR7, yielding a CD45RA+CCR7+ population without TemRA cells. The donors were healthy, HIV-negative adults with no recently reported acute infections or vaccinations. Every donor was a Caucasian adult living in Nashville, Tennessee, USA. Blood was collected by leukapheresis, and PBMCs were isolated by Ficoll-Histopaque density gradient centrifugation and then cryopreserved in liquid nitrogen vapor phase. Purity and quantity of every magnetically sorted T cell population were checked by analytical flow cytometry. Each sorted fraction had its genomic DNA isolated and then quantified by UV absorbance on a Nanodrop 2000c. Spanning cysteine to phenylalanine, the CDR3 consists of 15 amino acids. Only the CDR3 portion is preserved as DNA: 45 bases, with reading frame beginning at the first base. V is shortened by 0 bases, J by 4 bases, and the region joining them spans 15 bases. The germline V gene sets CDR1 to SQVTM and CDR2 to ANQGSEA.

Regarding this clone: Its recognized antigen is unknown. No much larger clone is present one base from it, and per-base qualities are unavailable.

Study-wide conclusions, independent of this receptor: Only blood was sampled, and tissue TCR repertoires likely differ from those in blood. Pairwise subsampling led to the expectation that sequencing depth would affect the degree of clonotype sharing among donors. Compared with non-shared clonotypes, the clonotypes found in all four sorted-subset donors had higher generation probabilities. Naive subsets generally had larger estimated clonotype richness than memory subsets did. Incomplete sequencing was indicated by rarefaction of sorted-subset datasets, despite the large sequencing depth. About 5% of naive CD4, 3.5% of naive CD8, about 2.1% of memory CD4, and 0.4% of memory CD8 clonotypes were shared across a few donors. Because the study included a small number of donors, the genetic and exposure-history diversity represented was limited.

TCR CDR3 regions were amplified from genomic DNA by multiplex PCR using the deep immunoSEQ assay. Extracted genomic DNA from each cell subset was spread evenly across all wells of several immunoSEQ 96-well plates, with each plate serving as a replicate. Each replicate PCR for sorted subsets received 200 ng genomic DNA, equal to around 32,000 T cell genomes. Purified libraries were quantified with a Qubit 3.0 fluorometer, sized on a Bioanalyzer 2100, and re-quantified with the KAPA Library Quantification kit. Every immunoSEQ 96-well plate was sequenced on a separate single-read 150-cycle Illumina NextSeq 550 flow cell. The study's processing was this. Because only junctional sequences without quality scores were contained in the immunoSEQ output, filtering matching that applied to full-length reads could not be performed. To assign V/J genes and CDR3, sequences were annotated against IMGT germline references using PyIR, a Python wrapper for IgBLAST v1.9. Reads with weak V/J assignments (E-value above 1e-6), missing CDR3, stop codons, out-of-frame junctions, or ambiguous translated residues were removed. V3J clonotypes were defined as sequences sharing the same inferred V gene, J gene, and CDR3 amino acid sequence. Percentage overlap between repertoires was calculated by dividing the number of shared unique clonotypes by the size of the smaller repertoire. RTK rarefaction, the Chao1 estimator, and Recon v2.1 estimates of unobserved clonotypes were used to assess repertoire richness. Generation probabilities for all TCRbeta clonotypes obtained by the gDNA method from a handful of donors were computed using OLGA. TCRdb re-hosts the immuneACCESS table, in-frame sequences only. Its copies lack some clones; in the studies checked, an unresolved V gene accounts for under half of them, and the cause for the rest is not known. V and J calls and clone size are as listed in that table; D and trimming were resolved from the DNA. The sample contains about 2 million clones, about 95% of them found a single time. Of the sample, about 1.1% is held by the ten largest clones.

The material sequenced was naive CD8+ T cells sorted from blood. Sample cell subset or site, as interpreted from the label and publication: CD45RA+CCR7+. The V gene is TRBV29-1 and the J gene is TRBJ1-2; the D region possibly corresponds to TRBD1 (5 bases align). This clonotype was sampled from a young man in good health. The nucleotides are TGCAGCGTTGAAGAGAGCGGGGAGGGGTTCTATGGCTACACCTTC. Its translation reads: CSVEESGEGFYGYTF.